Here is one T cell receptor beta chain with its context. Antigen specificity is unknown. Stated treatment: some 20 received Ad26.COV2.S at low or high dose, single or two shots; about 5 received placebo; per-sample allocation not given. Specimens were obtained on day 63 following the first vaccine or placebo injection. Per germline, CDR1 LNHDA and CDR2 SQIVND (reference sequence). V shed 7 bases and J shed 2 bases, with 15 bases lying between them. CDR3 size: 14 residues. Using immunoSEQ multiplex PCR, the repertoire was profiled, and TCRdb retains in-frame clones only, with some absent. The repertoire has fewer than 500,000 clones, roughly nine tenths of them found once; the top ten carry around 2.6%. This sample is part of a study of Ad26.COV2.S vaccination and SARS-CoV-2 variants. Findings and limits, study-wide: In TCR breadth and depth analyses, total T cell responses may have been underestimated.

The receptor's source is a person between 18 and 65 years old who received the Ad26.COV2.S COVID-19 vaccine or a placebo. The input for sequencing was peripheral blood, taken in a trial of Ad26.COV2.S vaccine versus placebo. This chain uses TRBV19 with TRBJ2-7, with D perhaps TRBD1 (6 bases). DNA of the CDR3: TGTGCCAGTAATCAAGGGACAAGTACCTACGAGCAGTACTTC. This gives the protein CASNQGTSTYEQYF.